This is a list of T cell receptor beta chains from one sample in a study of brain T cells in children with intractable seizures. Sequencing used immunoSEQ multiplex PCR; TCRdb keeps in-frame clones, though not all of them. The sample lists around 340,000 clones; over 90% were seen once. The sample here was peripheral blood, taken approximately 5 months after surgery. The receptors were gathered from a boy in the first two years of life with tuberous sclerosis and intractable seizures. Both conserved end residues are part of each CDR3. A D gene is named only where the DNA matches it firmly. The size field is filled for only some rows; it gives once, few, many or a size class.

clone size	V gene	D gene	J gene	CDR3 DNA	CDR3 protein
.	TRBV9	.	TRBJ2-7	TGTGCCAGCAGCGTAGGGTCTCTCGGCTTCTCCTACGAGCAGTACTTC	CASSVGSLGFSYEQYF
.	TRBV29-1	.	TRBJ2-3	TGCAGCGTCCGGTTAGGGAGCACAGATACGCAGTATTTT	CSVRLGSTDTQYF
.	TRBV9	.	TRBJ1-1	TGTGCCAGCAGCGTAGAACCCCTGAACACTGAAGCTTTCTTT	CASSVEPLNTEAFF
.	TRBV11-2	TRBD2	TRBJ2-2	TGTGCCAGCAGCGCCAAACGTACTAGCGGGAGTCGGGGCGGGGAGCTGTTTTTT	CASSAKRTSGSRGGELFF
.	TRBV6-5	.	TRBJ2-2	TGTGCCACCCACCCTGGGGGGTTCTTCACCGGGGAGCTGTTTTTT	CATHPGGFFTGELFF
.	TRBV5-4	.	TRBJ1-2	TGTGCCAGCAGCCTCACCGGGAGTGTCTATGGCTACACCTTC	CASSLTGSVYGYTF
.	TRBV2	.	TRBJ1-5	TGTGCCAGCAGGTTACAGAGCCTACAGCCCCAGCATTTT	CASRLQSLQPQHF
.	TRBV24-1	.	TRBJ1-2	TGTGCCACCAGTGATCTGAGCTATGGCTACACCTTC	CATSDLSYGYTF
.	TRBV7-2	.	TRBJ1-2	TGTGCCAGCAGCTTAGTAGGGAGTGTCGTAGGGAACTATGGCTACACCTTC	CASSLVGSVVGNYGYTF
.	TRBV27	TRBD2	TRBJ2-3	TGTGCCAGCAGTCGACTAGCGGTAGATACGCAGTATTTT	CASSRLAVDTQYF
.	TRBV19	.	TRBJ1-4	TGTGCCAGTAGTATAGGGATCAGGCTCGAAAAACTGTTTTTT	CASSIGIRLEKLFF
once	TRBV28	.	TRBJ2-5	TGTGCCAGCAGTTCCCCCACGAAAGAGACCCAGTACTTC	CASSSPTKETQYF
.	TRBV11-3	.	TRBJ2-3	TGTGCCAGCAGCCCTGGACTGGAAATCACAGATACGCAGTATTTT	CASSPGLEITDTQYF
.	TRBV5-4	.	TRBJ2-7	TGTGCCAGCAGCTTGGGCCTTGACTACGAGCAGTACTTC	CASSLGLDYEQYF
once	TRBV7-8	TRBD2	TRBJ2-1	TGTGCCAGCAGCCCCGGGACTAGCGGGGCGCTATTCTTC	CASSPGTSGALFF
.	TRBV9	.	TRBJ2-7	TGTGCCAGCAGCGAGGGGCCGGTGAGTAGGAACCACGAGCAGTACTTC	CASSEGPVSRNHEQYF
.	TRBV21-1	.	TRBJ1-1	TGTGCCAGCAGCAAAAGAGGGCAGGTCTACACTGAAGCTTTCTTT	CASSKRGQVYTEAFF
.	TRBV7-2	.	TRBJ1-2	TGTGCCAGCAGCTTTCCGGTCTACATGGCCCCCTATGGCTACACCTTC	CASSFPVYMAPYGYTF
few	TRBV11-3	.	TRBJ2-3	TGTGCCAGCAGCTTAGTGGACGGGGGTGGGCAGTATTTT	CASSLVDGGGQYF
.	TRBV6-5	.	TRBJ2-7	TGTGCCAGCAGTTACTTCCGCGGAGCGGCCTACGAGCAGTACTTC	CASSYFRGAAYEQYF